This TCR beta chain was captured by sequencing in a study of cytomegalovirus exposure and HLA in healthy donors. Study results and limitations: V- and J-gene trimming in TCR beta was tied to a missense DCLRE1C variant by an analysis performed later.

On this clone itself: Antigen specificity is unknown.

The CDR3 has 12 amino acids. V was pared by 1 base and J by 5 bases, with 6 bases between. Germline V CDR1 and CDR2: LNHNV, YYDKDF (reference sequence). 60 Vbeta and 13 Jbeta primers were used in PCR. Sequencing used immunoSEQ multiplex PCR; TCRdb keeps in-frame clones, though not all of them. The table records more than 100,000 clones, approximately 8.9% of them present only once. This clonotype was sampled from a woman aged 40 to 50 in good health and CMV-seropositive. This chain connects TRBV15 to TRBJ2-7, with D hard to call. The specimen was PBMCs. The CDR3 reads CATSRAMDEQYF. The CDR3 bases are TGTGCCACCAGCAGAGCTATGGACGAGCAGTACTTC.